These 5 T cell receptor beta chains came from one sample sequenced in a study of CD8 T cells in ankylosing spondylitis. TCRdb used MiXCR to reprocess the 5' RACE reads, holding one entry per CDR3 protein. The sample yields about 360,000 distinct CDR3 sequences, 20% seen once. Sequencing input: blood, either unsorted or a sorted T cell fraction (not recorded which). The receptors originated from a male donor with ankylosing spondylitis or in good health (not recorded which).

Written as DNA, the CDR3 is TGTGCCAGCAGTCCCGGACAGGGGGTTGAGCAGTTCTTC. Residues: CASSPGQGVEQFF. The chain has TRBV3-1 and TRBJ2-1; TRBD1 agrees at 10 bases. Germline CDR1 and CDR2: LGHDT and YNNKEL (reference sequence). With V trimmed by 6 bases and J by 9 bases, 5 bases remained unmatched. This CDR3 has 13 residues.

V and J are TRBV11-1 and TRBJ2-3; D might be TRBD1 or TRBD2, each matching 5 bases. Germline V gene sequence: CDR1 SGHAT, CDR2 FQDESV (reference sequence). The ends were cut back, 5 bases at V and 3 bases at J, with 18 bases in the middle. The CDR3 covers 16 residues. The CDR3 sequence: CASSRGATNPTDTQYF. The CDR3 DNA reads TGTGCCAGCAGCCGAGGGGCGACAAACCCAACAGATACGCAGTATTTT.

This chain links TRBV6-4 with TRBJ2-3; 7 bases map to TRBD1. The CDR3 covers 15 residues. Germline lookup yields CDR1 MRHNA and CDR2 SNTAGT. Trimming removed 6 bases from V and 1 base from J; junction bases left unmatched: 7. The CDR3 loop reads CASSRETGGTDTQYF. The CDR3 coding sequence is TGTGCCAGCAGCCGAGAAACAGGGGGCACAGATACGCAGTATTTT.

This clonotype was detected a few times. The chain couples TRBV6-1 to TRBJ2-3, with 9 bases identical to TRBD2. The CDR3 extends over 15 amino acids. J lost 9 bases, V lost 6 bases, and 13 bases had no gene match. Germline loops: CDR1 MNHNS, CDR2 SASEGT. CDR3 sequence: CASSTGGRGGATQYF. DNA for the CDR3: TGTGCCAGCAGCACCGGCGGGCGCGGGGGGGCCACGCAGTATTTT.

The chain uses TRBV12-3 or TRBV12-4 and TRBJ2-2; the match to TRBD1 covers 8 bases. The CDR3 has 15 residues. V dropped 2 bases and J dropped 4; count of bases not matched to a gene: 3. The CDR3 sequence is CASSLPQGATGELFF. The CDR3 region has the DNA TGTGCCAGCAGTTTACCCCAGGGGGCCACCGGGGAGCTGTTTTTT.